This entry lists 17 T cell receptor beta chains sequenced from one sample in a study of ipilimumab plus nivolumab after autologous stem cell transplantation. Clones were read by immunoSEQ multiplex PCR, and TCRdb kept only the in-frame ones, dropping some. Among over 80,000 clones, more than 80% were seen once, and the ten largest hold less than 2.5%. Source: PBMCs, taken in a trial of ipilimumab plus nivolumab as post-transplant consolidation. The receptors were sampled from a male donor with diffuse large B-cell lymphoma.

The chain recombines TRBV19 with TRBJ1-3; perhaps TRBD1 as D (6 bases). The CDR3 extends over 15 amino acids. Germline CDR1 reads LNHDA; CDR2 reads SQIVND (reference sequence). Deletions cut 7 bases from V and 0 bases from J, with 13 bases between. The CDR3 DNA sequence: TGTGCCAGTACCACGACAGGTCACTCTGGAAACACCATATATTTT. Its protein product is CASTTTGHSGNTIYF.

The chain carries TRBV9 and TRBJ2-5; possible D gene TRBD2, 6 bases. Trimming took 3 bases from V and 3 from J, leaving 12 bases between them. There are 14 residues in the CDR3. Germline V gene lookup returns CDR1 SGDLS and CDR2 YYNGEE. The CDR3 here is CASSANRLEETQYF. The CDR3 bases are TGTGCCAGCAGCGCTAATAGACTAGAAGAGACCCAGTACTTC.

The J gene is TRBJ1-1, the V gene TRBV4-3; D may be TRBD1 (6 bases). The germline gives CDR1 LGHNA, CDR2 YSLEER. V was pared by 1 base and J by 8 bases, with 17 bases between. CDR3 size: 15 residues. CDR3 bases: TGCGCCAGCAGCCAAGTTCTTAGTGGGGGCGGAGAAGCTTTCTTT. It specifies CASSQVLSGGGEAFF.

The V gene is TRBV5-1, the J gene TRBJ1-3; TRBD1 matches at 7 bases. Trimming at V came to 0 bases and at J to 3 bases, leaving 3 bases not matched to a gene. The germline V gene encodes CDR1 SGHRS and CDR2 YFSETQ. The CDR3 length is 15 residues. CDR3 in DNA: TGCGCCAGCAGCTTGGAGGCAGGGGGTGGAAACACCATATATTTT. Its translation is CASSLEAGGGNTIYF.

DNA for the CDR3: TGCGCCAGCAGCACGACAGGGGAGGGCACTGAAGCTTTCTTT. Translated: CASSTTGEGTEAFF. V and J are TRBV5-1 and TRBJ1-1; 8 bases agree with TRBD1. Germline V lookup: CDR1 SGHRS, CDR2 YFSETQ. Trimming at V came to 4 bases and at J to 4 bases, leaving 6 bases not matched to a gene. The CDR3 is 14 amino acids.

The chain carries TRBV11-2 and TRBJ2-1; 8 nucleotides align to TRBD1. Trimming cost V 8 bases and J 4 bases; bases outside gene matches: 7. The CDR3 sequence is 14 residues long. Germline V gene sequence: CDR1 SGHAT, CDR2 FQNNGV. In DNA, the CDR3 is TGTGCCAGCGAAGACAGGGGAAGATACAATGAGCAGTTCTTC. Amino acids: CASEDRGRYNEQFF. The whole variable domain, remainder taken from reference TRBV11-2 and TRBJ2-1, is EAGVAQSPRYKIIEKRQSVAFWCNPISGHATLYWYQQILGQGPKLLIQFQNNGVVDDSQLPKDRFSAERLKGVDSTLKIQPAKLEDSAVYLCASEDRGRYNEQFFGPGTRLTVL.

This clone was recorded at least ten times. This chain uses TRBV4-1 with TRBJ1-6; maybe TRBD1 (6 bases). CDR1 and CDR2 (germline): MGHRA, YSYEKL. The CDR3 is 15 residues long. Trimming took 1 base from V and 6 from J, leaving 10 bases between them. The CDR3 nucleotides read TGCGCCAGCAGCCAAGTAGGACAGCTTAATTCACCCCTCCACTTT. It codes for CASSQVGQLNSPLHF.

The chain is built from TRBV29-1 and TRBJ1-2; 8 positions agree with TRBD1. After removal of 7 bases from V and 2 bases from J, the junction contained 9 bases not matched to a gene. In germline, CDR1 is SQVTM, CDR2 ANQGSEA. The CDR3 spans 14 residues. This CDR3 is CSASPGGANYGYTF. DNA of the CDR3: TGCAGCGCTTCCCCAGGGGGCGCCAACTATGGCTACACCTTC.

V and J are TRBV9 and TRBJ1-2, with TRBD1 as a possible D gene (5 bases). The CDR3 loop spans 13 amino acids. Trimming pared 0 bases from V and 8 bases from J, leaving 11 bases between. Germline CDR1 SGDLS, CDR2 YYNGEE. DNA of the CDR3: TGTGCCAGCAGCGTAGCTCAGGGTTGGGGCTACACCTTC. Encoded protein: CASSVAQGWGYTF.

About this clone: A junction boundary mismatches the germline segment, possibly from a read error. CDR3 DNA: TGTGTCAGCAGCACCCCGGACAGGGTTGGTGGCTACACCTTC. Its translation: CVSSTPDRVGGYTF. The chain uses TRBV5-4 and TRBJ1-2; 8 bases are a match to TRBD1. Germline V gene sequence: CDR1 SGHNT, CDR2 YYREEE (reference sequence). The CDR3 sequence is 14 residues long.

By its share, this clone is medium-sized. The rearrangement links TRBV2 to TRBJ2-7; D not certain. CDR3 length: 15 amino acids. Trimming removed 3 bases from V and 2 bases from J, with 14 bases in between. In germline, CDR1 is SNHLY, CDR2 FYNNEI. As DNA, the CDR3 is TGTGCCAGCAGTGACATGGAAGGCCTGCCCTACGAGCAGTACTTC. Amino acids: CASSDMEGLPYEQYF. The full variable domain, in which reference TRBV2 and TRBJ2-7 provide the parts outside the CDR3, is EPEVTQTPSHQVTQMGQEVILRCVPISNHLYFYWYRQILGQKVEFLVSFYNNEISEKSEIFDDQFSVERPDGSNFTLKIRSTKLEDSAMYFCASSDMEGLPYEQYFGPGTRLTVT.

V and J are TRBV10-2 and TRBJ1-1; D gene uncertain. The V end lost 4 bases, the J end lost 8 bases, and 17 bases lay between the germline ends. The CDR3 consists of 14 residues. Germline values: CDR1 WSHSY, CDR2 SAAADI. CDR3 amino acids: CASSGGSQAVEAFF. CDR3 DNA: TGCGCCAGCAGTGGAGGGAGCCAAGCCGTGGAAGCTTTCTTT.

This clone was seen just once. The CDR3 sequence: CASSPLWPGDTGELFF. The CDR3 nucleotides are TGTGCCAGCTCACCGCTATGGCCCGGGGACACCGGGGAGCTGTTTTTT. The chain has TRBV18 and TRBJ2-2, with D perhaps matching TRBD2 (5 bases). This CDR3 comprises 16 residues. The germline V gene has CDR1 KGHSH and CDR2 LQKENI. V was cut by 3 bases and J by 3 bases, with 14 bases left in between.

This clone has a handful of counts. The chain combines TRBV7-2 with TRBJ2-3; D is undetermined. V gave up 4 bases and J gave up 0 bases, with 8 bases separating them. CDR1 SGHTA and CDR2 FQGNSA come from the germline V gene. This CDR3 comprises 14 residues. The CDR3 spells CASSSTFSTDTQYF. The CDR3 nucleotides are TGTGCCAGCAGCTCCACATTTAGCACAGATACGCAGTATTTT.

This rearrangement joins TRBV18 to TRBJ2-1, with D maybe TRBD2 (5 bases). From germline, CDR1 is KGHSH and CDR2 LQKENI. V was cut by 3 bases and J by 9 bases, with 18 bases left in between. The CDR3 covers 15 residues. The CDR3 region is CASSPSLGDSGEQFF. CDR3 sequence (DNA): TGTGCCAGCTCACCCAGTCTGGGAGATTCGGGTGAGCAGTTCTTC.

The CDR3 sequence is CASSLSVAGDEQYF. In DNA form, the CDR3 reads TGTGCCAGCAGCTTGTCCGTCGCCGGGGACGAGCAGTACTTC. This sequence joins TRBV5-4 and TRBJ2-7; tentatively, D is TRBD2 (5 bases). V lost 1 base to trimming and J lost 5 bases, with 13 bases between them. Germline CDR1 is SGHNT and CDR2 is YYREEE (reference sequence). The CDR3 sequence is 14 residues long.

The rearrangement uses TRBV18 and TRBJ2-1, with D hard to call. This CDR3 has 13 residues. The V end lost 2 bases, the J end lost 8 bases, and 10 bases lay between the germline ends. The V gene's germline CDR1 is KGHSH and CDR2 LQKENI. The CDR3 region is CASSPGNGDEQFF. The CDR3 DNA reads TGTGCCAGCTCACCAGGGAATGGGGATGAGCAGTTCTTC.